The clone carrying this T cell receptor beta chain has more than one count but fewer than ten. The antigen is unknown. Of the isolated RNA, all was reverse transcribed, and so the sequenced material was expressed TCRB transcripts. Sequenced by immunoSEQ multiplex PCR; TCRdb stores in-frame clones only, minus some. The sample shows under 90,000 clones, around a third of them seen only once. This record belongs to a study of beta chain features in type 1 diabetes. Via CD45RO/CCR7/CD25/CD127/CD95/CD27, cells of the CD4+ naive, central memory, regulatory and stem cell-like memory subsets were sorted. Study-level results: Cells with high TCR expression could be over-represented when cDNA is sequenced. For Type 1 diabetes patients, all four CD4+ subsets carried TCRB CDR3s that were moderately but significantly shorter.

The receptor comes from a woman aged 18-29 years in good health. The specimen sequenced was stem cell memory CD4+ T cells from blood.

CDR3 in amino acids: CASSPTGGRTEAFF. The CDR3 DNA sequence: TGTGCCAGCAGCCCGACAGGGGGCCGTACTGAAGCTTTCTTT. J is TRBJ1-1 and V is TRBV5-6; TRBD1 matches at 10 bases. V gave up 4 bases and J gave up 5 bases; unmatched junction bases: 5. The CDR3 length is 14 residues. Germline V gene data show CDR1 as SGHDT and CDR2 as YYEEEE. The full variable domain, completed using reference TRBV5-6 and TRBJ1-1, is DAGVTQSPTHLIKTRGQQVTLRCSPKSGHDTVSWYQQALGQGPQFIFQYYEEEERQRGNFPDRFSGHQFPNYSSELNVNALLLGDSALYLCASSPTGGRTEAFFGQGTRLTVV.